The sequence of this T cell receptor beta chain was determined in a study of cytomegalovirus exposure and HLA in healthy donors. The PCR employed 60 Vbeta primers together with 13 Jbeta primers. TCRdb's table, derived via immunoSEQ multiplex PCR, lists solely in-frame clones and lacks some. The sample includes under 200,000 clones, 80% seen only once; the top ten take 1%. To note about this clone: Its target is not known.

Study results and limitations: Cytomegalovirus association was assigned to more than 150 TCR beta chains.

The CDR3 runs 17 residues. V lost 0 bases and J 1 base, leaving 15 bases between the germline ends. In germline, CDR1 is GTSNPN, CDR2 SVGIG (reference sequence). The chain employs TRBV30 and TRBJ1-4, with a weak D call TRBD1 (5 bases). This clonotype was sampled from a woman in her fifties or sixties in good health and CMV-seropositive. Sequenced sample: PBMCs. This chain's CDR3 is CAWSVSRTTRTNEKLFF. The CDR3, as DNA: TGTGCCTGGAGTGTAAGTAGGACAACGAGAACTAATGAAAAACTGTTTTTT.